The clone carrying this TCR beta chain came up many times. Its antigen remains unidentified. This sample is part of a study of CD8+CD57+ T cells in acquired aplastic anemia. Study information: Quantities of DNA derived from sorted CD4+ and CD8+ cells averaged approximately 3.5 ug. Overall study findings and caveats: The study identified roughly 29 CD8+ CDR3 sequences shared by patients and controls. Any difference that existed in CD8+ Simpson's diversity between patients and controls was not significant.

Genomic DNA acted as the template from which TCR beta VDJ combination and CDR3 sequence profiling were carried out. A single record per CDR3 protein comes from TCRdb applying MiXCR to the reads. The sample contains 95,000 to 120,000 distinct CDR3 sequences, approximately 49% of which appear only once. The TCR sequence derives from a human donor in good health, serving as a control. The sequenced sample consisted of sorted CD4+, CD8+, or CD8+CD57+ T cells (not recorded which) from PBMCs.

This chain's CDR3 is CASSSGAVTQYF. As DNA, the CDR3 is TGTGCCAGCAGCAGCGGGGCAGTGACCCAGTACTTC. The rearrangement joins TRBV9 to TRBJ2-5; 7 nucleotides agree with TRBD2. Trimming took 4 bases from V and 7 from J; bases not matched to a gene: 4. In germline, CDR1 is SGDLS, CDR2 YYNGEE. The CDR3 is made up of 12 amino acids.